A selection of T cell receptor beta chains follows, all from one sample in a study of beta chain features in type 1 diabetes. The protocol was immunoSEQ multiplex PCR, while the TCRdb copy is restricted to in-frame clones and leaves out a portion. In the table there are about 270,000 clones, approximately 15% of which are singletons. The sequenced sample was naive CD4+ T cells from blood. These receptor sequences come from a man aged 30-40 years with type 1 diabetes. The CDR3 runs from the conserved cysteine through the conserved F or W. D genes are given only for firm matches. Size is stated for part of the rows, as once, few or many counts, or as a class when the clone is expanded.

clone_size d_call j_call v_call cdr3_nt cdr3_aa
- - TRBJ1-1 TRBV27 TGTGCCAGCAGTTTTGGAGGGTACAGTGAAGCTTTCTTT CASSFGGYSEAFF
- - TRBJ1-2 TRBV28 TGTGCCAGCACCCGAGGGGGACAAGGAAGCTATGGCTACACCTTC CASTRGGQGSYGYTF
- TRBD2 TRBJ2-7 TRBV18 TGTGCCAGCTCACCACCGTCAGCGGGAGACCTCTACGAGCAGTACTTC CASSPPSAGDLYEQYF
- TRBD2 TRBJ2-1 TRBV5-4 TGTGCCAGCAGTATGCCGGGACTAGCGGGATCTGAGCAGTTCTTC CASSMPGLAGSEQFF
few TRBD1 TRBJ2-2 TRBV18 TGTGCCAGCTCACTTCGGGACAGGGCCGGCACCGGGGAGCTGTTTTTT CASSLRDRAGTGELFF
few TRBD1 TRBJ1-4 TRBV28 TGTGCCAGTGGGACAGGGGGAGAAAAACTGTTTTTT CASGTGGEKLFF
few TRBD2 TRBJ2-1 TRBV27 TGTGCCAGCAGTCCCCTAGCGGGAGACTTACGTGAGCAGTTCTTC CASSPLAGDLREQFF
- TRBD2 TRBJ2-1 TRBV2 TGTGCCAGCAGACTCACCGGGACTAGCTACAATGAGCAGTTCTTC CASRLTGTSYNEQFF
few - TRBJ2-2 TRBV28 TGTGCCAGCAGTCTAACCGGGGAGCTGTTTTTT CASSLTGELFF
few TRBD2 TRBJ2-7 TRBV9 TGTGCCAGCAGCGTAGAGAGCGGGAGGACCTACGAGCAGTACTTC CASSVESGRTYEQYF
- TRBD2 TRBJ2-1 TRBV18 TGTGCCAGCTCACCACCGGACGGGAGGTTCTACAATGAGCAGTTCTTC CASSPPDGRFYNEQFF
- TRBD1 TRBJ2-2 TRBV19 TGTGCCACCACACAGGGGGATTCCACCGGGGAGCTGTTTTTT CATTQGDSTGELFF
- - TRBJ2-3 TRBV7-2 TGTGCCAGCAGCTCCCCTCCTCATACGCAGTATTTT CASSSPPHTQYF
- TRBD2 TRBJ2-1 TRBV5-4 TGTGCCAGCAGCCGTACTAGCGGGCCGTCGGATGAGCAGTTCTTC CASSRTSGPSDEQFF
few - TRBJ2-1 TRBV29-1 TGCAGCGTTGGGCCCGGGTTCAATGAGCAGTTCTTC CSVGPGFNEQFF
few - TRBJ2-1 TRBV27 TGTGCCAGCAGTTTAGACGGGAAGGTATACAATGAGCAGTTCTTC CASSLDGKVYNEQFF
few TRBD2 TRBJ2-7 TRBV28 TGTGCCAGCCTCGGGACTAGCCAGTCCTACGAGCAGTACTTC CASLGTSQSYEQYF
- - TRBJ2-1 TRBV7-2 TGTGCCAGCAGCCCTATGGTGGTGAATGAGCAGTTCTTC CASSPMVVNEQFF
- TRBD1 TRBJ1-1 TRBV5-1 TGCGCCAGCAGCTTAACGGGACAGATGAACACTGAAGCTTTCTTT CASSLTGQMNTEAFF
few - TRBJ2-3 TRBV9 TGTGCCAGCAGCGTAGGCGCAGGCACCACAGATACGCAGTATTTT CASSVGAGTTDTQYF
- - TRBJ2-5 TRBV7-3 TGTGCCAGCAGCTTAGCGTCCTCGGGAACCCAGTACTTC CASSLASSGTQYF
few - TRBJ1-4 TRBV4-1 TGCGCCAGCAGCTCCCGAAGCCAGGGTGAATACACTAATGAAAAACTGTTTTTT CASSSRSQGEYTNEKLFF
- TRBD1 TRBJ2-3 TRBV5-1 TGCGCCAGCAGCTTGCCCGGACAGGGGGCCGCAGATACGCAGTATTTT CASSLPGQGAADTQYF
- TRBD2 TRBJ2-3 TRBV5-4 TGTGCCAGCAGCTTGATAACTAGCGGAACAGATACGCAGTATTTT CASSLITSGTDTQYF
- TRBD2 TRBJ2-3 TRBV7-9 TGTGCCAGCACCATAGCGGGAGTTGGAGATACGCAGTATTTT CASTIAGVGDTQYF
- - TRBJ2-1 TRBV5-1 TGCGCCAGCAGCTTGGTCACTAGTGTGAATGAGCAGTTCTTC CASSLVTSVNEQFF
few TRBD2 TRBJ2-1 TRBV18 TGTGCCAGCTCACAGGGGACTATGGATGAGCAGTTCTTC CASSQGTMDEQFF
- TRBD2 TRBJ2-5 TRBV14 TGTGCCAGCAGCCAAGAAGCTGGGATGAGCGGGATACAAGAAGAGACCCAGTACTTC CASSQEAGMSGIQEETQYF
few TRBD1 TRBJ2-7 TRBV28 TGTGCCAGCAGCCGAGGACAGGGGCCGTACGAGCAGTACTTC CASSRGQGPYEQYF
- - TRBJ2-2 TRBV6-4 TGTGCCAGCAGTGACCCACAGGGTATCGGGGAGCTGTTTTTT CASSDPQGIGELFF
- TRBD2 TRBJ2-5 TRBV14 TGTGCCAGCAGCCAAGATGCCGGGACTAGCGGGAGGAAGACCCAGTACTTC CASSQDAGTSGRKTQYF
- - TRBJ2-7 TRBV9 TGTGCCAGCAGCGTCGGACTGTCAGCCCAGCAGTACTTC CASSVGLSAQQYF
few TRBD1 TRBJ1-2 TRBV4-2 TGTGCCAGCAGCCAAGCAAGTCCGGGACAGACTAACTATGGCTACACCTTC CASSQASPGQTNYGYTF
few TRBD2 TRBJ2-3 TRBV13 TGTGCCAGCAGCGTCGGACTAGCGGGAGGCACAGATACGCAGTATTTT CASSVGLAGGTDTQYF
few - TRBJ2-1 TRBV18 TGTGCCAGCAGAGGTAGCTCCGAGCTCCCCCATGAGCAGTTCTTC CASRGSSELPHEQFF
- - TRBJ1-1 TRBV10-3 TGTGCCACCGCGGCAGGGGAGTCTGAAGCTTTCTTT CATAAGESEAFF
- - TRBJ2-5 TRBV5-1 TGCGCCAGCAGCTTGGTCGAGGCCGGTCGGCGGACCCAGTACTTC CASSLVEAGRRTQYF
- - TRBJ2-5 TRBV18 TGTGCCAGCTCACCAAGTCGGCAAGAGACCCAGTACTTC CASSPSRQETQYF
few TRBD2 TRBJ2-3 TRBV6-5 TGTGCCAGCAGTTTAGCGGGAGGGGATACGCAGTATTTT CASSLAGGDTQYF
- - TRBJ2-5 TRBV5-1 TGCGCCAGCAGCTTGGGAACACAAGAGACCCAGTACTTC CASSLGTQETQYF
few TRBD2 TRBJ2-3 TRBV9 TGTGCCAGCAGCCCCCGTACAGGACTAGGTGGGACAGATACGCAGTATTTT CASSPRTGLGGTDTQYF
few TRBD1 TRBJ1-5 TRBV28 TGTGCCAGCAGCCCTTCCGGGACAGGGAGGAGGTCGGGTCAGCCCCAGCATTTT CASSPSGTGRRSGQPQHF
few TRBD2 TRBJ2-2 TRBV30 TGTGCCTGGAGGACTAGCGGGTCGAACACCGGGGAGCTGTTTTTT CAWRTSGSNTGELFF
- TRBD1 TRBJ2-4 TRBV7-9 TGTGCCAGCAGGCTGGGGACAGGGGGCCACATTCAGTACTTC CASRLGTGGHIQYF
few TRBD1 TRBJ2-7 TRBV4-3 TGCGCCAGCAGCCGCCTTGGACAGGGGAACCCCTACGAGCAGTACTTC CASSRLGQGNPYEQYF
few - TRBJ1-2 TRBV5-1 TGCGCCAGCAGCTTGGTGGCAGGGGAATCCTATGGCTACACCTTC CASSLVAGESYGYTF
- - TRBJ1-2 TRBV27 TGTGCCAGCGCGCTTCAAGCAGGGGAGGGGTATGGCTACACCTTC CASALQAGEGYGYTF
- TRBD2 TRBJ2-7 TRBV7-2 TGTGCCAGCAGCTCGGGACTAGCTTACGAGCAGTACTTC CASSSGLAYEQYF
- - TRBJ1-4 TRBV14 TGTGCCAGCAGCCAAAACATGCATGAAAAACTGTTTTTT CASSQNMHEKLFF
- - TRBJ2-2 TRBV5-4 TGTGCCAGCAGCGCTGGGAGGTCGGGCACCGGGGAGCTGTTTTTT CASSAGRSGTGELFF
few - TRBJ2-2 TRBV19 TGTGCCAGTAGTATTGGGGACAGGGAGCTGTTTTTT CASSIGDRELFF
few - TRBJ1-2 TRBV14 TGTGCCAGCAGCCAAGGAGGAGGGGCGATTAACTATGGCTACACCTTC CASSQGGGAINYGYTF